This T cell receptor beta chain emerged from a study of radiotherapy plus CTLA-4 blockade in lung cancer. Study background: Objective responses emerged in over 15% of patients, and around 31% attained disease control. Study-wide findings and caveats: The study found tumor-derived TCR clones expanded in blood after radiotherapy plus ipilimumab.

Patients had chemo-refractory metastatic non-small-cell lung cancer and received focal radiation plus CTLA-4 blockade that used ipilimumab. Profiled with immunoSEQ multiplex PCR; TCRdb holds only in-frame clones, not every one. The sample lists about 90,000 clones, 72% occurring once. About this clone: Its antigen is unknown.

Looked up from germline, CDR1 is MGHRA and CDR2 is YSYEKL. The V end lost 4 bases, the J end lost 4 bases, and 8 bases lay between the germline ends. CDR3 length equals 12 residues. Material: peripheral blood, obtained from a patient treated with radiotherapy plus ipilimumab. The sequence derives from a human donor with non-small cell lung cancer that progressed on radiotherapy plus ipilimumab. The rearrangement uses TRBV4-1 and TRBJ2-7, with D maybe TRBD1 (6 bases). CDR3 bases: TGCGCCAGCAGCCCCGACAGGTACGAGCAGTACTTC. This sequence encodes CASSPDRYEQYF.